These 24 T cell receptor beta chains came from one sample sequenced in a study of cytomegalovirus exposure and HLA in healthy donors (dated by TCRdb to about 2017). The library was generated by the immunoSEQ multiplex PCR assay. Imported from immuneACCESS, the table was reduced by TCRdb to in-frame sequences with V and J called. These copies leave out some clones; in studies compared against another copy, an unresolved V gene accounts for under half, and the cause of the remainder is not known. In all, the sample holds roughly 56,000 clones, and roughly nine tenths of those were seen once. About 2% of the sample is held by the ten biggest clonotypes. The sample consisted of PBMCs. These receptors were taken from a woman under 40 in good health and CMV-seronegative.

The table lists this clone with a count of one. The V call is TRBV10-1, the J call TRBJ2-1; 10 bases agree with TRBD1. Germline V CDR1 and CDR2: WNHNN, SYGVQD (reference sequence). CDR3 length: 15 residues. J gave up 1 base and V 8 bases, and 5 bases lay outside the gene matches. The CDR3 bases are TGCGCCAGCTCCGCGGACAGGGGGTCCTACAATGAGCAGTTCTTC. Translated, it gives CASSADRGSYNEQFF.

The chain employs TRBV18 and TRBJ2-1; 9 bases are shared with TRBD1. The ends lost 5 bases at V and 5 bases at J; junction bases unmatched: 4. CDR1 is KGHSH, CDR2 LQKENI, per germline. The CDR3 totals 14 residues. This CDR3 is CASSTGGAHNEQFF. CDR3 nucleotides: TGTGCCAGCTCAACAGGGGGCGCCCACAATGAGCAGTTCTTC.

The chain is built from TRBV7-6 and TRBJ2-5; 8 positions match TRBD1. CDR3 length: 16 amino acids. Germline V lookup: CDR1 SGHVS, CDR2 FNYEAQ. V lost 5 bases, J lost 5 bases, and 13 bases stayed unmatched. CDR3 sequence reads: CASSLRRQGADETQYF. CDR3 sequence (DNA): TGTGCCAGCAGCCTCAGGAGGCAGGGGGCTGACGAGACCCAGTACTTC.

The J gene is TRBJ2-7, the V gene TRBV7-8; 10 nucleotides align to TRBD1. Germline trimming cut 5 bases from V and 3 bases from J; bases unmatched to any gene: 7. The CDR3 loop spans 15 amino acids. Germline CDR1 and CDR2: SGHVS and FQNEAQ. As DNA, the CDR3 is TGTGCCAGCAGCCCCTCCGGGACAGGGGTCTACGAGCAGTACTTC. Its protein product is CASSPSGTGVYEQYF.

Only one count was recorded for this clone. The gene calls are TRBV6-4 and TRBJ2-5, with TRBD1 identical over 7 bases. The trim removed 0 bases at V and 2 bases at J, leaving 6 bases unmatched. Germline V gives CDR1 MRHNA, CDR2 SNTAGT. The CDR3 extends over 16 amino acids. CDR3 coding DNA: TGTGCCAGCAGTGACTCCCCCAGGGGGTGGCAAGAGACCCAGTACTTC. Translation gives CASSDSPRGWQETQYF.

The V and J genes are TRBV7-2 and TRBJ2-5, with 8 bases identical to TRBD1. Looked up from germline, CDR1 is SGHTA and CDR2 is FQGNSA. V shed 0 bases, J shed 3 bases, and the junction held 6 bases outside the gene matches. CDR3 size: 16 residues. CDR3 protein: CASSLAGQGVKETQYF. For the CDR3, the DNA is TGTGCCAGCAGCTTAGCAGGACAGGGTGTGAAAGAGACCCAGTACTTC.

The V gene is TRBV7-9, the J gene TRBJ2-7; D is perhaps TRBD2 (5 bases). V was pared by 5 bases and J by 0 bases, with 8 bases between. The CDR3 extends over 13 amino acids. Germline lookup yields CDR1 SEHNR and CDR2 FQNEAQ (reference sequence). CDR3 nucleotides: TGTGCCAGCAGCCCTACTAGCTCCTACGAGCAGTACTTC. Its protein is CASSPTSSYEQYF.

This chain links TRBV14 with TRBJ1-1; 7 bases are a match to TRBD1. Germline lookup yields CDR1 SGHDN and CDR2 FVKESK. The CDR3 is made up of 15 amino acids. V was clipped by 1 base and J by 1 base; unmatched bases: 3. The CDR3 sequence is CASSQVGGSNTEAFF. For the CDR3, the DNA is TGTGCCAGCAGCCAAGTAGGGGGCTCGAACACTGAAGCTTTCTTT.

This clone was recorded once. The chain joins TRBV9 to TRBJ1-1; D unresolved. The V gene's germline CDR1 is SGDLS and CDR2 YYNGEE. This CDR3 comprises 15 residues. V was shortened by 1 base and J by 0 bases, with 10 bases between the two germline ends. DNA for the CDR3: TGTGCCAGCAGCGTAAGCGGACGACTGAACACTGAAGCTTTCTTT. Translated: CASSVSGRLNTEAFF.

The rearrangement joins TRBV2 to TRBJ1-4, with TRBD1 matching over 12 bases. The trim removed 4 bases at V and 8 bases at J, leaving 5 bases unmatched. CDR3 length: 15 residues. From germline, CDR1 is SNHLY and CDR2 FYNNEI. CDR3: CASSAGQGAREKLFF. CDR3 DNA sequence: TGTGCCAGCAGTGCGGGACAGGGGGCAAGGGAAAAACTGTTTTTT.

Comments on this clone: One end of the junction is discordant with germline, which a read error may explain. The V call is TRBV7-7, the J call TRBJ2-1; 8 nucleotides align to TRBD2. Germline V gives CDR1 SSHAT, CDR2 FNYEAQ (reference sequence). The CDR3 is made up of 14 amino acids. CDR3 DNA sequence: TGTGCTAGCAGCTTATCAGCGGGAGATAATGAGCAGTTCTTC. It translates to CASSLSAGDNEQFF. The variable domain in full, with the rest retrieved from reference TRBV7-7 and TRBJ2-1, is GAGVSQSPRYKVTKRGQDVTLRCDPISSHATLYWYQQALGQGPEFLTYFNYEAQPDKSGLPSDRFSAERPEGSISTLTIQRTEQRDSAMYRCASSLSAGDNEQFFGPGTRLTVL.

This chain joins TRBV9 and TRBJ1-1, with 7 positions matching TRBD1. This CDR3 region has 14 residues. The trim removed 6 bases at V and 7 bases at J, leaving 12 bases unmatched. CDR1 is SGDLS and CDR2 is YYNGEE in the germline V gene. The CDR3: CASTPIGQAGEAFF. The DNA of the CDR3 is TGTGCCAGCACACCTATCGGACAGGCCGGTGAAGCTTTCTTT.

J is TRBJ1-2 and V is TRBV9; perhaps TRBD1 as D (6 bases). Germline V gives CDR1 SGDLS, CDR2 YYNGEE. CDR3 length: 14 amino acids. Trimming shortened V by 7 bases and J by 4 bases, and 17 bases separated the two germline ends. The CDR3 protein is CASSQGGGPYGYTF. Here the CDR3 DNA reads TGTGCCAGCTCCCAAGGGGGGGGGCCCTATGGCTACACCTTC.

The genes are TRBV4-1 and TRBJ2-1; TRBD2 matches 7 bases. The V segment lost 4 bases and the J segment 9 bases; nucleotides outside the gene matches: 12. Germline V gene sequence: CDR1 MGHRA, CDR2 YSYEKL. The CDR3 contains 15 residues. The CDR3 is CASSLTGTTPSEQFF. Here the CDR3 DNA reads TGCGCCAGCAGCCTCACCGGGACTACCCCCAGTGAGCAGTTCTTC.

The chain recombines TRBV6-5 with TRBJ1-2, with D maybe TRBD1 (6 bases). Looked up from germline, CDR1 is MNHEY and CDR2 is SVGAGI. The V end lost 7 bases, the J end lost 4 bases, and 19 bases lay between the germline ends. The CDR3 totals 15 residues. The CDR3 nucleotides are TGTGCCAGCAAACCACTCGGACAGAACTTCTATGGCTACACCTTC. Its translation is CASKPLGQNFYGYTF.

This chain connects TRBV11-3 to TRBJ2-1; 8 positions match TRBD2. Per germline, CDR1 SGHNT and CDR2 YENEEA. CDR3 length: 15 amino acids. Trimming cost V 2 bases and J 4 bases; bases outside gene matches: 4. This chain's CDR3 is CASSLTRGGYNEQFF. The CDR3 DNA is TGTGCCAGCAGCTTAACCCGGGGGGGTTACAATGAGCAGTTCTTC. The variable domain in full, with the rest retrieved from reference TRBV11-3 and TRBJ2-1, is EAGVVQSPRYKIIEKKQPVAFWCNPISGHNTLYWYLQNLGQGPELLIRYENEEAVDDSQLPKDRFSAERLKGVDSTLKIQPAELGDSAVYLCASSLTRGGYNEQFFGPGTRLTVL.

V usage is TRBV5-1 and J usage is TRBJ2-7, with a possible D match to TRBD2 (6 bases). The CDR3 spans 14 residues. CDR1 is SGHRS, CDR2 YFSETQ, per germline. The V end lost 5 bases, the J end lost 3 bases, and 15 bases lay between the germline ends. The CDR3 bases are TGCGCCAGCAGACTAACGGGGGAAATCTACGAGCAGTACTTC. This encodes CASRLTGEIYEQYF.

The chain has TRBV4-1 and TRBJ1-1; tentative D call: TRBD1 (5 bases). The CDR3 covers 14 residues. The germline gives CDR1 MGHRA, CDR2 YSYEKL. The V end lost 4 bases, the J end lost 5 bases, and 14 bases lay between the germline ends. CDR3 nucleotides: TGCGCCAGCAGCCCTGACCCAGGGCGGACTGAAGCTTTCTTT. Translated: CASSPDPGRTEAFF.

The gene calls are TRBV7-9 and TRBJ1-4; D is undetermined. CDR1 is SEHNR and CDR2 is FQNEAQ in the germline V gene (reference sequence). V shed 2 bases and J shed 8 bases, with 6 bases lying between them. The CDR3 is 12 residues long. The CDR3 spells CASSLTREKLFF. CDR3 bases: TGTGCCAGCAGCTTAACGAGAGAAAAACTGTTTTTT.

CDR3 loop: CASRDPDRASGEQYF. CDR3 DNA sequence: TGTGCCAGCAGGGACCCAGACAGGGCCTCGGGAGAGCAGTACTTC. The chain carries TRBV28 and TRBJ2-7; 7 nucleotides align to TRBD1. The CDR3 length is 15 residues. The V and J ends lost 6 bases and 7 bases, in that order; junction bases with no gene match: 15. Germline V gene lookup returns CDR1 MDHEN and CDR2 SYDVKM.

The gene calls are TRBV29-1 and TRBJ2-2; TRBD1 matches at 9 bases. The CDR3 length is 15 residues. Germline V gene data show CDR1 as SQVTM and CDR2 as ANQGSEA. The V gene end was trimmed by 6 bases and the J gene end by 4 bases; junction bases not matched to a gene: 9. CDR3 amino acids: CSVAPGTGSTGELFF. Written as DNA, the CDR3 is TGCAGCGTGGCGCCCGGGACAGGGTCCACCGGGGAGCTGTTTTTT.

The chain employs TRBV27 and TRBJ2-7; 10 positions match TRBD2. V lost 4 bases to trimming and J lost 2 bases; unmatched junction nucleotides: 2. The CDR3 length is 14 residues. Looked up from germline, CDR1 is MNHEY and CDR2 is SMNVEV (reference sequence). The CDR3 spells CASSSGLAAYEQYF. The CDR3 coding sequence is TGTGCCAGCAGTTCCGGACTAGCGGCCTACGAGCAGTACTTC.

This clone was recorded once. This chain connects TRBV6-5 to TRBJ2-1; TRBD2 matches at 7 bases. Germline lookup yields CDR1 MNHEY and CDR2 SVGAGI. The V and J ends lost 5 bases and 8 bases, in that order; junction bases with no gene match: 6. The CDR3 covers 13 residues. CDR3 nucleotide sequence: TGTGCCAGCAGTGACGGACTAGTCGATGAGCAGTTCTTC. It translates to CASSDGLVDEQFF.

The rearrangement links TRBV30 to TRBJ2-3, with D tentatively TRBD2 (7 bases). Germline V gene lookup returns CDR1 GTSNPN and CDR2 SVGIG (reference sequence). The CDR3 runs 14 residues. The V and J ends lost 3 bases and 3 bases respectively, with 13 bases between them. CDR3 residues: CAWRGGLSTDTQYF. In nucleotides, the CDR3 is TGTGCCTGGAGGGGGGGGCTAAGTACAGATACGCAGTATTTT.